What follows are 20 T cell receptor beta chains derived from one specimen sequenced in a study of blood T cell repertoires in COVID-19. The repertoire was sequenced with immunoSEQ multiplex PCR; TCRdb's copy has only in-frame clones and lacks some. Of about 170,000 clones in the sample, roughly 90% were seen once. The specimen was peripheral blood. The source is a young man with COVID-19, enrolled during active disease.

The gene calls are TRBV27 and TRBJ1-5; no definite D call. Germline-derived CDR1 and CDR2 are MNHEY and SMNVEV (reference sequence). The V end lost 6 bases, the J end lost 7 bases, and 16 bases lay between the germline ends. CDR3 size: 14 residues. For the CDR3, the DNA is TGTGCCAGCAGCCCCGAGGGAGGAATACAGCCCCAGCATTTT. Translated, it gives CASSPEGGIQPQHF.

The CDR3 sequence: CAIDGQGRNTGELFF. In nucleotides, the CDR3 is TGTGCCATTGATGGACAGGGGCGAAACACCGGGGAGCTGTTTTTT. The V gene is TRBV19, the J gene TRBJ2-2; 9 bases align to TRBD1. V lost 10 bases, J lost 2 bases, and 8 bases stayed unmatched. The CDR3 loop spans 15 amino acids. Germline V gene data show CDR1 as LNHDA and CDR2 as SQIVND (reference sequence).

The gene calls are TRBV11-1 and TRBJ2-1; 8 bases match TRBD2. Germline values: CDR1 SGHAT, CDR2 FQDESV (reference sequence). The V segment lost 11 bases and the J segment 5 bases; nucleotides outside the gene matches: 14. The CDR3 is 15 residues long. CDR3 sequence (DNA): TGTGCCGTACCATCCGGAACTAGCGGACACAATGAGCAGTTCTTC. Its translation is CAVPSGTSGHNEQFF.

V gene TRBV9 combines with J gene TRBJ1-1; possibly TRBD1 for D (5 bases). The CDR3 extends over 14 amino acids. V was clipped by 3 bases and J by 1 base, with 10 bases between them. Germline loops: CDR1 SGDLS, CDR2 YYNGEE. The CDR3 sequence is CASSGGRRNTEAFF. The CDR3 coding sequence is TGTGCCAGCAGCGGGGGCAGGAGGAACACTGAAGCTTTCTTT.

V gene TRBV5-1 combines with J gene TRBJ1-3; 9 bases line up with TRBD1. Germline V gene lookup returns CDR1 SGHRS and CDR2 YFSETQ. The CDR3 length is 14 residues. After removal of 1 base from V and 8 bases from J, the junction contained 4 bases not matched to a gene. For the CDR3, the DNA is TGCGCCAGCAGCTTGAATTGGACAGGGGACACCATATATTTT. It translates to CASSLNWTGDTIYF.

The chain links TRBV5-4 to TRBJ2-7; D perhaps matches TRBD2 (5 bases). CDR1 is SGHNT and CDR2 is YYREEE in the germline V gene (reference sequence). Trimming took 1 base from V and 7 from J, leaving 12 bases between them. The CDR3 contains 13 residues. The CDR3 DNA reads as TGTGCCAGCAGCTTGTCCCTAGGAGGTGAGCAGTACTTC. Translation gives CASSLSLGGEQYF.

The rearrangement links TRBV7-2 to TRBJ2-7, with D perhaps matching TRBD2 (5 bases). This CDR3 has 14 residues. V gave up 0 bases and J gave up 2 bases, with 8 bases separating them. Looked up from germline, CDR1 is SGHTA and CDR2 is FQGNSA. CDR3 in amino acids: CASSLAGRAYEQYF. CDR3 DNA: TGTGCCAGCAGCTTAGCCGGGCGGGCCTACGAGCAGTACTTC.

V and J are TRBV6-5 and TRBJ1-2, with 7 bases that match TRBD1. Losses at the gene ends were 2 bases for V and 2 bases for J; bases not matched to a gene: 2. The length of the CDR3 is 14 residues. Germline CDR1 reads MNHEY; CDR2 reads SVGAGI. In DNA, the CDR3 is TGTGCCAGCAGTTACGACAGGGCAAACTATGGCTACACCTTC. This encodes CASSYDRANYGYTF.

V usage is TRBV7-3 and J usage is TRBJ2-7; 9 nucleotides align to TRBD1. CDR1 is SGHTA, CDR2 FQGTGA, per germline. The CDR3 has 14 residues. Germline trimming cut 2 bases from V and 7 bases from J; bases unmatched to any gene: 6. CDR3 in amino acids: CASSLGQGMEEQYF. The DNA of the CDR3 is TGTGCCAGCAGCTTAGGACAGGGGATGGAGGAGCAGTACTTC.

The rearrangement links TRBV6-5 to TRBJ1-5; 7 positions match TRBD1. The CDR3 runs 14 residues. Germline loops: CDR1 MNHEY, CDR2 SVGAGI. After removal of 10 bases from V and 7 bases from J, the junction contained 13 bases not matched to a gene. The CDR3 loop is CATMDRSSSQPQHF. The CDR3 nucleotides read TGTGCCACCATGGACAGGTCAAGCTCCCAGCCCCAGCATTTT.

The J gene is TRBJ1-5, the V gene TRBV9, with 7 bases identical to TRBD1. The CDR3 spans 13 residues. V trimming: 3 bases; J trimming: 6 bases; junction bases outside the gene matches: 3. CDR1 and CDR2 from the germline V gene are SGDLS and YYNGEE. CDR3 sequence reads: CASSAGQLQPQHF. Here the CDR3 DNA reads TGTGCCAGCAGCGCGGGACAGCTTCAGCCCCAGCATTTT.

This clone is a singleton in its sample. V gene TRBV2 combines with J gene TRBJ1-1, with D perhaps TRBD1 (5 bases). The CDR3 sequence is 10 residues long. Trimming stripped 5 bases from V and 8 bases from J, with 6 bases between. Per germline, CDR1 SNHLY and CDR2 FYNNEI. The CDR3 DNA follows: TGTGCCAGCAGTTCAGGGGAAGCTTTCTTT. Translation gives CASSSGEAFF.

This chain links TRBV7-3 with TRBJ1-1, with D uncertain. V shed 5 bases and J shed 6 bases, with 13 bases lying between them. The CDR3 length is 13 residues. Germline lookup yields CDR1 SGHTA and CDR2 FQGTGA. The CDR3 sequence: CASSPPGSAEAFF. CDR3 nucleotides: TGTGCCAGCAGCCCACCGGGGAGCGCTGAAGCTTTCTTT.

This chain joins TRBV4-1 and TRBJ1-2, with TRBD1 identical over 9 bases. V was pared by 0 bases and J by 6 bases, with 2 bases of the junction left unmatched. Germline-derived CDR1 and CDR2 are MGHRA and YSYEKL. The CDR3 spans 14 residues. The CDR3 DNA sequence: TGCGCCAGCAGCCAAGAGTGGACAGGGGATGGCTACACCTTC. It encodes CASSQEWTGDGYTF.

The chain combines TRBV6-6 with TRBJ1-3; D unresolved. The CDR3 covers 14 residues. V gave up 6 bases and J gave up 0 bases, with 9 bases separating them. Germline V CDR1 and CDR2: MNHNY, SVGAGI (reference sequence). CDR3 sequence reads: CASRENSSGNTIYF. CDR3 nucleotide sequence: TGTGCCAGCAGGGAGAATTCCTCTGGAAACACCATATATTTT.

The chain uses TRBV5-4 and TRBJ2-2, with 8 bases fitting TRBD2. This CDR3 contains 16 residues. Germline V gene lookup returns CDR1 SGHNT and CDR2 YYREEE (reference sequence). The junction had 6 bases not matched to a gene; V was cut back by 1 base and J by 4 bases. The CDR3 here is CASSLIRGGGTGELFF. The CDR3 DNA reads TGTGCCAGCAGCTTGATTCGGGGGGGAGGCACCGGGGAGCTGTTTTTT.

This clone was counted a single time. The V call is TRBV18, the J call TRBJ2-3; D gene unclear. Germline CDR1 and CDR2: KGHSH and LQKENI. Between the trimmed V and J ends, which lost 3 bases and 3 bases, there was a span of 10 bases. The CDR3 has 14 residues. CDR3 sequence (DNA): TGTGCCAGCTCACCGGCGGCAGCAACAGATACGCAGTATTTT. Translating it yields CASSPAAATDTQYF. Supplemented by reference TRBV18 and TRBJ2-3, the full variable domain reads NAGVMQNPRHLVRRRGQEARLRCSPMKGHSHVYWYRQLPEEGLKFMVYLQKENIIDESGMPKERFSAEFPKEGPSILRIQQVVRGDSAAYFCASSPAAATDTQYFGPGTRLTVL.

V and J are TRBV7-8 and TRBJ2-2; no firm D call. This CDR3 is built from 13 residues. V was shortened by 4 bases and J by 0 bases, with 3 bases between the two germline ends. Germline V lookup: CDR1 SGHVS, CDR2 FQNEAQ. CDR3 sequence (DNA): TGTGCCAGCAGCTCTCCGAACACCGGGGAGCTGTTTTTT. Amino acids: CASSSPNTGELFF.

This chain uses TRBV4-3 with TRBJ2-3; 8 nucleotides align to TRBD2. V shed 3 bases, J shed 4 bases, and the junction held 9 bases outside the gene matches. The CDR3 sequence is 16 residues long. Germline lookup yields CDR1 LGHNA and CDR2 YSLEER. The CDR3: CASSHSRGGAADTQYF. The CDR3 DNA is TGCGCCAGCAGCCACTCCCGGGGGGGGGCCGCAGATACGCAGTATTTT.

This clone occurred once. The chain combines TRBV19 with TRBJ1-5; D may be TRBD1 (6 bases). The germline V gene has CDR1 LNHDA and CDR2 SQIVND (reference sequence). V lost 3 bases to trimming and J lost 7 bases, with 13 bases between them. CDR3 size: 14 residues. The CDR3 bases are TGTGCCAGTAGTATCCTGGCAGGGGAGCAGCCCCAGCATTTT. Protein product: CASSILAGEQPQHF. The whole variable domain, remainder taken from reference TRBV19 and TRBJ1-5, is DGGITQSPKYLFRKEGQNVTLSCEQNLNHDAMYWYRQDPGQGLRLIYYSQIVNDFQKGDIAEGYSVSREKKESFPLTVTSAQKNPTAFYLCASSILAGEQPQHFGDGTRLSIL.